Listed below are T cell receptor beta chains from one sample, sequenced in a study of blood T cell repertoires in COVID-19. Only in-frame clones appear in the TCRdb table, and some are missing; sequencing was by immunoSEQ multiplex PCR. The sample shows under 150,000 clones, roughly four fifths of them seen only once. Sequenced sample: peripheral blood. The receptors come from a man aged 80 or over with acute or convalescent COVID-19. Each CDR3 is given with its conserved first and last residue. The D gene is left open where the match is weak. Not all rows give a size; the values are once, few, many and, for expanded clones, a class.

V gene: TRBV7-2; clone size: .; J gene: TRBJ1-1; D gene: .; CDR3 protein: CASTSSWAPEAFF; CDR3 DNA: TGTGCCAGCACTTCTTCGTGGGCACCTGAAGCTTTCTTT
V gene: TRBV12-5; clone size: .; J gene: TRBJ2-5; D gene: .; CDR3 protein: CASGPSTETQYF; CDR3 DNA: TGTGCTAGTGGCCCCAGTACCGAGACCCAGTACTTC
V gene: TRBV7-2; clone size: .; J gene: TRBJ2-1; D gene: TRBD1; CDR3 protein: CASSLMPGQGNNEQFF; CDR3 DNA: TGTGCCAGCAGCTTAATGCCGGGACAGGGTAACAATGAGCAGTTCTTC
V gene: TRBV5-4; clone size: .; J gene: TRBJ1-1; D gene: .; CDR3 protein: CASSWGRGPNTEAFF; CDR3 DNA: TGTGCCAGCAGCTGGGGCAGGGGCCCCAACACTGAAGCTTTCTTT
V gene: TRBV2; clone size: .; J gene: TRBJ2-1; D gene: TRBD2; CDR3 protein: CASSEALRGRGRFF; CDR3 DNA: TGTGCCAGCAGTGAAGCGCTTCGGGGGAGGGGTAGGTTCTTC
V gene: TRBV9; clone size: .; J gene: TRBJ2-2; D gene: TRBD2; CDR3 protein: CASSVSLAGARNTGELFF; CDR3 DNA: TGTGCCAGCAGCGTAAGTCTAGCGGGGGCTAGGAACACCGGGGAGCTGTTTTTT
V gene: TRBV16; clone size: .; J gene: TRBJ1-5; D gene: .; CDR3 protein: CASSPDLNGGNQPQHF; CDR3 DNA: TGTGCCAGCAGTCCGGACTTAAACGGGGGTAATCAGCCCCAGCATTTT
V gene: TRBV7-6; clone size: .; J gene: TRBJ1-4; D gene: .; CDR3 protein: CASSLGQLTTNEKLFF; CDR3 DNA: TGTGCCAGCAGCTTAGGACAACTCACAACTAATGAAAAACTGTTTTTT
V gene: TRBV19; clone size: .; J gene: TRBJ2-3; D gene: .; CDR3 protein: CAAGDTQYF; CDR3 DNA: TGTGCCGCGGGAGATACGCAGTATTTT
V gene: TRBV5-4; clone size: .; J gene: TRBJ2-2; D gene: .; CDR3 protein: CASSFGSGTGELFF; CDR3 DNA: TGTGCCAGCAGCTTTGGGTCGGGCACCGGGGAGCTGTTTTTT
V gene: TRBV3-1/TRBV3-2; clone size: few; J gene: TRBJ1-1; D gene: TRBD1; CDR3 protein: CASSQDRGRWDREVKF; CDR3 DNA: TGTGCCAGCAGCCAAGATCGAGGGCGTTGGGACAGAGAGGTCAAATTT
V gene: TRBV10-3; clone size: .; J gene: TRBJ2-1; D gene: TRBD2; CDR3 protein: CAISDPTSGGSAEQFF; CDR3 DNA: TGTGCCATCAGTGACCCGACTAGCGGGGGGTCTGCCGAGCAGTTCTTC
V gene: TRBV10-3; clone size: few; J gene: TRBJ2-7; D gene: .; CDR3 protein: CAISESYRTYEQYF; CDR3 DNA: TGTGCCATCAGTGAGTCGTACAGGACCTACGAGCAGTACTTC
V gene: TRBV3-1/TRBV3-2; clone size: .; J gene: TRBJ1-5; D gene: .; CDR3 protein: CASSQGSRVGQPQHF; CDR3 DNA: TGTGCCAGCAGCCAAGGGTCCCGGGTCGGGCAGCCCCAGCATTTT
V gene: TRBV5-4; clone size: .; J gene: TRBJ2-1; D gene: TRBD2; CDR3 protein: CASSLGLADYNEQFF; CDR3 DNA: TGTGCCAGCAGCTTAGGCCTAGCGGATTACAATGAGCAGTTCTTC
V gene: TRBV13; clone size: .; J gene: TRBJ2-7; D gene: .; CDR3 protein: CASSLGLPGRAYEQYF; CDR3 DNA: TGTGCCAGCAGCTTAGGCCTTCCAGGCAGGGCTTACGAGCAGTACTTC
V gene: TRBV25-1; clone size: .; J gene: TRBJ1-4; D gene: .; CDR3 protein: CASSEWASNEKLFF; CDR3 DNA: TGTGCCAGCAGTGAATGGGCAAGTAATGAAAAACTGTTTTTT
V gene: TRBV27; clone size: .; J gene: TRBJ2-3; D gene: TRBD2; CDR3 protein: CASSSPSGGETDTQYF; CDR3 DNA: TGTGCCAGCAGTTCCCCCAGCGGGGGGGAGACAGATACGCAGTATTTT
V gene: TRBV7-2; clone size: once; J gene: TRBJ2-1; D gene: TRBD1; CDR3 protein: CASSLRQGGYYNEQFF; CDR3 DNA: TGTGCCAGCAGCTTACGACAGGGGGGCTACTACAATGAGCAGTTCTTC
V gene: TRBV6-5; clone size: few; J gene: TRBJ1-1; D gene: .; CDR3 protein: CASSYSNRNTEAFF; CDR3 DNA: TGTGCCAGCAGTTACTCGAACAGAAACACTGAAGCTTTCTTT
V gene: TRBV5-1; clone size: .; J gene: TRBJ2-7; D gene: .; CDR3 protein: CASSLLSGDYEQYF; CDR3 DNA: TGCGCCAGCAGCTTGTTGTCAGGGGACTACGAGCAGTACTTC
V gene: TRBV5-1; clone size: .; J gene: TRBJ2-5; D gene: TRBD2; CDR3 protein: CASTQTRGGVRETQYF; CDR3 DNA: TGCGCCAGCACCCAAACGCGGGGGGGCGTGAGGGAGACCCAGTACTTC
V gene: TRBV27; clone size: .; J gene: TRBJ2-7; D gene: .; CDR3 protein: CASRGPGVAEQYF; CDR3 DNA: TGTGCCAGCAGGGGCCCCGGGGTAGCCGAGCAGTACTTC
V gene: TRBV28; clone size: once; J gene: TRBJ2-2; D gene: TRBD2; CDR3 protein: CASKMVPLAGLGTGELFF; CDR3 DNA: TGTGCCAGCAAGATGGTCCCACTAGCGGGGTTGGGGACCGGGGAGCTGTTTTTT
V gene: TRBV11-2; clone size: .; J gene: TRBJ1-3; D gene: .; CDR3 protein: CASSSVWRGSGNTIYF; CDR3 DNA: TGTGCCAGCAGCTCAGTGTGGAGAGGGAGTGGAAACACCATATATTTT
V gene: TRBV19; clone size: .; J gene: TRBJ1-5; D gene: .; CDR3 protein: CASNFRPQHF; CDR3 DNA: TGTGCCAGTAACTTTCGGCCCCAGCATTTT
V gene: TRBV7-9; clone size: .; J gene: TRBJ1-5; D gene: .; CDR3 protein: CASSFSQGNQPQHF; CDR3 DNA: TGTGCCAGCAGCTTTTCGCAGGGTAATCAGCCCCAGCATTTT
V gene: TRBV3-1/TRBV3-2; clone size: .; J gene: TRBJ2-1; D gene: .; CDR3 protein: CASSQGPVYNEQFF; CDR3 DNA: TGTGCCAGCAGCCAAGGTCCCGTTTACAATGAGCAGTTCTTC
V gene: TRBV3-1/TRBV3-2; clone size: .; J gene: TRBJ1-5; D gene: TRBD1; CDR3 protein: CASSQARTGGSNQPQHF; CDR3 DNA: TGTGCCAGCAGCCAAGCTAGAACAGGGGGAAGCAATCAGCCCCAGCATTTT
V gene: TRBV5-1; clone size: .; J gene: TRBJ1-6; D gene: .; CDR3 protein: CASSLDPGKLLHF; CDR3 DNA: TGCGCCAGCAGCTTGGATCCAGGGAAGCTCCTCCACTTT
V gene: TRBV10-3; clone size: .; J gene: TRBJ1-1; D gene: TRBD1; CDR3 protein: CAVAPGGTEAFF; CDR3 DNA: TGTGCCGTCGCCCCAGGGGGCACTGAAGCTTTCTTT
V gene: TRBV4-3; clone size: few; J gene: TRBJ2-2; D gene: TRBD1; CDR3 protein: CASSQDQPGGQVGELFF; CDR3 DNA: TGCGCCAGCAGCCAAGATCAACCAGGGGGTCAGGTCGGGGAGCTGTTTTTT
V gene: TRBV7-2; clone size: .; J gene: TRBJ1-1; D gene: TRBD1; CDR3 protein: CASRGQWNTEAFF; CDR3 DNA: TGTGCCAGCAGGGGACAGTGGAACACTGAAGCTTTCTTT
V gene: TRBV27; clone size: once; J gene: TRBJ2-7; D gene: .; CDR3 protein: CASSFGQSTSYEQYF; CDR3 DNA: TGTGCCAGCAGTTTCGGACAGAGCACCTCCTACGAGCAGTACTTC
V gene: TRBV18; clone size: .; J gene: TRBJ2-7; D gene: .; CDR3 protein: CASSPGGDYEQYF; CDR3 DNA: TGTGCCAGCTCCCCCGGGGGAGACTACGAGCAGTACTTC
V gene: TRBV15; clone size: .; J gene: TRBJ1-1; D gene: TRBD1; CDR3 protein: CATSPPGQQNTEAFF; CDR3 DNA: TGTGCCACCAGCCCGCCGGGACAGCAGAACACTGAAGCTTTCTTT
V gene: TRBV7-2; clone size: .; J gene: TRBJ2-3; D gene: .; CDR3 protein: CASSPARVSDTQYF; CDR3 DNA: TGTGCCAGCAGTCCAGCTCGGGTTTCAGATACGCAGTATTTT
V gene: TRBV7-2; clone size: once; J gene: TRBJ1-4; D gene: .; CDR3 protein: CASSTGQFPATNEKLFF; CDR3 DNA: TGTGCCAGCAGCACCGGACAGTTCCCTGCAACTAATGAAAAACTGTTTTTT
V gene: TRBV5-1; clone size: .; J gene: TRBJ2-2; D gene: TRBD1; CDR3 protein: CASRARPGQGAVGELFF; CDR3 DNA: TGCGCCAGCAGAGCTCGGCCGGGACAGGGGGCGGTCGGGGAGCTGTTTTTT
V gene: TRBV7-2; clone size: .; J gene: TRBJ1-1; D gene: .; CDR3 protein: CASSLGAINTEAFF; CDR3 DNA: TGTGCCAGCAGCTTGGGAGCAATCAACACTGAAGCTTTCTTT
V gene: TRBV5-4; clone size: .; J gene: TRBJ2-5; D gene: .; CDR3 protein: CASSQLDSWGGTQYF; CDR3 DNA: TGTGCCAGCAGCCAATTAGACAGTTGGGGAGGGACCCAGTACTTC
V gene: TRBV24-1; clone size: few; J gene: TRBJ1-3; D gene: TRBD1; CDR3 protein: CATSDRRDRGLFGNTIYF; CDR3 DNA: TGTGCCACCAGTGACCGCCGGGACAGGGGGCTCTTTGGAAACACCATATATTTT
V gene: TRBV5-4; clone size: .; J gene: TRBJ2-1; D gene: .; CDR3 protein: CASRSRDSDNEQFF; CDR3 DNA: TGTGCCAGCAGATCTCGGGACTCAGACAATGAGCAGTTCTTC
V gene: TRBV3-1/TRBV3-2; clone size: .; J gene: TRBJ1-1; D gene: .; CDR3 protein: CASSQGGGSEAFF; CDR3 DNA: TGTGCCAGCAGCCAGGGAGGGGGTTCTGAAGCTTTCTTT
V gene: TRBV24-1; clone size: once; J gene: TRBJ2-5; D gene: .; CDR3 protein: CATSDTRGGETQYF; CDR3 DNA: TGTGCCACCAGTGACACCAGGGGAGGGGAGACCCAGTACTTC
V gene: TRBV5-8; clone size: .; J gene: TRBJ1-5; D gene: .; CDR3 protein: CASSSGGRYQPQHF; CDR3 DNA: TGTGCCAGCAGCTCGGGGGGACGGTATCAGCCCCAGCATTTT
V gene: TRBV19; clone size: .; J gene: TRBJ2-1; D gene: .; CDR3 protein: CASSTQGAISEQFF; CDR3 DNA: TGTGCCAGTAGTACTCAAGGGGCTATTTCGGAGCAGTTCTTC
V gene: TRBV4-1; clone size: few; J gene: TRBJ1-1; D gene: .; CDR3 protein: CASSQVPGGGEGEAFF; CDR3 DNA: TGCGCCAGCAGCCAAGTCCCGGGGGGGGGAGAGGGTGAAGCTTTCTTT
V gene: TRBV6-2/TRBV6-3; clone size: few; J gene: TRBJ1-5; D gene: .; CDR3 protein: CASSAGVSSNQPQHF; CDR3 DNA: TGTGCCAGCAGTGCAGGGGTCTCGAGCAATCAGCCCCAGCATTTT
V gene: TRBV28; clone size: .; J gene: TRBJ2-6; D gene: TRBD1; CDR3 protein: CASSLTGGLPGANVLTF; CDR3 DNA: TGTGCCAGCAGTTTAACAGGGGGCCTCCCTGGGGCCAACGTCCTGACTTTC
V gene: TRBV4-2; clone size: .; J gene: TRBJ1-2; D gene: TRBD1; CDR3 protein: CASTAGTGEGNYGYTF; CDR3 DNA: TGTGCCAGCACCGCCGGGACAGGGGAGGGAAACTATGGCTACACCTTC
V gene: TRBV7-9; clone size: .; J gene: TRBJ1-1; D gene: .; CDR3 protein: CASSLPLGQSSLQVFF; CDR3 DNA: TGTGCCAGCAGCCTCCCCCTTGGACAGTCCTCCCTTCAGGTTTTCTTT
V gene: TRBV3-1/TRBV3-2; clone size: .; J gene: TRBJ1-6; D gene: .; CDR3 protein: CASSQGKGNSPLHF; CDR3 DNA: TGTGCCAGCAGCCAAGGAAAGGGGAATTCACCCCTCCACTTT
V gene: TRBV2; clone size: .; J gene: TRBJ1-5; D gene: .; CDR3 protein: CASRETAYSNQPQHF; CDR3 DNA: TGTGCCAGCAGGGAGACAGCTTATAGCAATCAGCCCCAGCATTTT
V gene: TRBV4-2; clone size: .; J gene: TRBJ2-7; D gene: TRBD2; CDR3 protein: CASSQESVVAGGYEQYF; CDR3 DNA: TGTGCCAGCAGCCAAGAAAGCGTGGTAGCGGGGGGCTACGAGCAGTACTTC
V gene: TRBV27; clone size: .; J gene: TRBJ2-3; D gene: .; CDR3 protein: CASSFAGLPTDTQYF; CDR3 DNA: TGTGCCAGCAGTTTCGCGGGGCTGCCCACAGATACGCAGTATTTT